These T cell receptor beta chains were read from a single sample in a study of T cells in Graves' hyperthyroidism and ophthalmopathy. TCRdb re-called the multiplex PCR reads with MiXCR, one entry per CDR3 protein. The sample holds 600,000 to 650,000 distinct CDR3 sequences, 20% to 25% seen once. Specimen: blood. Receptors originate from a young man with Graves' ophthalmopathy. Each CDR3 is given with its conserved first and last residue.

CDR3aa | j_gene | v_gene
CASSQVGDRGYGYTF | TRBJ1-2 | TRBV3-1
CASSYSWAANQPQHF | TRBJ1-5 | TRBV6-2/TRBV6-3
CASSLKGMPENPTTDEQFF | TRBJ2-1 | TRBV5-5
CSIGENEQFF | TRBJ2-1 | TRBV29-1
CAWSPDRGRHQPQHF | TRBJ1-5 | TRBV30
CSASNGNQHEQYF | TRBJ2-7 | TRBV20-1
CASSPLTGGRGSGQFF | TRBJ2-1 | TRBV12-3/TRBV12-4
CAISEGGRVTDTQYF | TRBJ2-3 | TRBV10-3
CAWRKVLLGGRNTEAFF | TRBJ1-1 | TRBV30
CASSNGQGYEQYF | TRBJ2-7 | TRBV5-8
CASSQAAVGQQETQYF | TRBJ2-5 | TRBV7-8
CASSLTAGSWSPLHF | TRBJ1-6 | TRBV28
CAWSTGGSETQYF | TRBJ2-5 | TRBV30
CASRSTGSQPQHF | TRBJ1-5 | TRBV2
CASSSLGLGAYGYTF | TRBJ1-2 | TRBV11-2
CASSQSRSGNTIYF | TRBJ1-3 | TRBV18
CASSPGVPLNTEAFF | TRBJ1-1 | TRBV12-3/TRBV12-4
CASSQVGEEAFF | TRBJ1-1 | TRBV3-1
CASSYSKLAVSYEQYF | TRBJ2-7 | TRBV6-5
CASSPARTGGKGYTF | TRBJ1-2 | TRBV11-2
CASSRPGGAFF | TRBJ1-1 | TRBV28
CASSLTGELEQYF | TRBJ2-7 | TRBV7-2
CASSPGPFGQPQHF | TRBJ1-5 | TRBV7-2
CAWSAKGDNEQFF | TRBJ2-1 | TRBV30
CSAKPLAGVYEQYF | TRBJ2-7 | TRBV20-1
CSARDYGESNSPLHF | TRBJ1-6 | TRBV20-1
CAISEPTQGQDYGYTF | TRBJ1-2 | TRBV10-3
CASTRYLEAFF | TRBJ1-1 | TRBV12-3/TRBV12-4
CASSLNRVGNTIYF | TRBJ1-3 | TRBV7-2
CASTRATQYF | TRBJ2-3 | TRBV6-2/TRBV6-3
CASSLGTSSQETQYF | TRBJ2-5 | TRBV11-2
CASRLTLSYEQYF | TRBJ2-7 | TRBV28
CASSQVPTGRKEKLFF | TRBJ1-4 | TRBV3-1
CASSLGGRGAYNEQFF | TRBJ2-1 | TRBV7-2
CAISESPRTEGYGYTF | TRBJ1-2 | TRBV10-3
CASSVGSKGAGGEQFF | TRBJ2-1 | TRBV9
CASSLFAQNSGANVLTF | TRBJ2-6 | TRBV12-3/TRBV12-4
CAWSAPSGSLSSYNEQFF | TRBJ2-1 | TRBV30
CAWSTQLNTGELFF | TRBJ2-2 | TRBV30
CASKDRGGTLVNQPQHF | TRBJ1-5 | TRBV19
CASSSVREGPDEQFF | TRBJ2-1 | TRBV6-2/TRBV6-3
CATSRETGSNSPLHF | TRBJ1-6 | TRBV15
CASSPRHRGNSYEQYF | TRBJ2-7 | TRBV6-2/TRBV6-3
CAGSFLTEAGGPYEQYF | TRBJ2-7 | TRBV27